This TCR beta chain appears in the sequencing data of a study of blood T cell repertoires in COVID-19. Overall study: The cDNA or gDNA used as material had been derived from T cells, B-cell-depleted T cells, or PBMCs.

Some clones are missing from TCRdb's copy, which holds only in-frame ones; the method was immunoSEQ multiplex PCR. Altogether 300,000 to 450,000 clones are present, roughly 90% being singletons, with the ten largest covering approximately 1%. V was pared by 3 bases and J by 7 bases, with 9 bases of the junction left unmatched. There are 15 residues in the CDR3. Germline V gene sequence: CDR1 GTSNPN, CDR2 SVGIG (reference sequence). The receptor was derived from a woman aged 25 to 39 who had been exposed to COVID-19. The specimen was PBMCs or T cells enriched from blood (not recorded which). The chain is built from TRBV30 and TRBJ1-4, with 9 bases that match TRBD1. The DNA for the CDR3 is TGTGCCTGGAGGGACAGGGGAGTTGTAGGTGAAAAACTGTTTTTT. It translates to CAWRDRGVVGEKLFF.